These T cell receptor beta chains were read from a single sample in a study of identifying expanded T cells in peripheral blood. Sequencing was performed with immunoSEQ multiplex PCR; in TCRdb, only in-frame clones are kept and a portion is missing. The table has over 90,000 clones, about 87% seen once. Sequencing used blood. The receptors come from a person between 18 and 75 years old in good health. CDR3s include the opening cysteine and the closing phenylalanine or tryptophan. Each record gives: clone size, J gene, V gene, D gene, CDR3 protein, CDR3 DNA. A D gene is named only where the DNA matches it firmly. The size entry is marked missing in some rows and otherwise reads once, few, many or a size class.

NA,TRBJ1-2,TRBV7-9,TRBD1,CASSFMTGDGYTF,TGTGCCAGCAGCTTCATGACAGGGGATGGCTACACCTTC
once,TRBJ2-2,TRBV29-1,TRBD1,CSVEADRGPFTGELFF,TGCAGCGTTGAAGCGGACAGGGGCCCCTTCACCGGGGAGCTGTTTTTT
NA,TRBJ1-1,TRBV7-8,TRBD1,CASSSDRGATEAFF,TGTGCCAGCAGCTCGGACAGGGGTGCCACTGAAGCTTTCTTT
NA,TRBJ2-7,TRBV28,NA,CASNTPGAALYEQYF,TGTGCCAGCAATACCCCGGGGGCCGCCTTATACGAGCAGTACTTC
NA,TRBJ2-7,TRBV6-6,NA,CASTGESYEQYF,TGTGCCAGCACAGGGGAATCCTACGAGCAGTACTTC
once,TRBJ2-7,TRBV5-1,NA,CASSENYEQYF,TGCGCCAGCAGCGAGAACTACGAGCAGTACTTC
NA,TRBJ1-5,TRBV7-9,NA,CASSLVGENQPQHF,TGTGCCAGCAGCTTAGTGGGGGAGAATCAGCCCCAGCATTTT
NA,TRBJ2-7,TRBV14,NA,CASSQDPGLAYEQYF,TGTGCCAGCAGCCAAGATCCGGGACTCGCCTACGAGCAGTACTTC
NA,TRBJ1-4,TRBV4-1,NA,CASSQARWSVEKLFF,TGCGCCAGCAGCCAAGCAAGATGGTCAGTTGAAAAACTGTTTTTT
NA,TRBJ1-1,TRBV14,TRBD1,CASSRDSILTEAFF,TGTGCCAGCAGCCGGGACAGTATCCTCACTGAAGCTTTCTTT
NA,TRBJ2-5,TRBV7-9,TRBD2,CASSLASGQETQYF,TGTGCCAGCAGCTTAGCTAGCGGGCAAGAGACCCAGTACTTC
NA,TRBJ1-3,TRBV2,TRBD1,CASSPAVGQGASGNTIYF,TGTGCCAGCAGCCCAGCGGTGGGGCAGGGGGCCTCTGGAAACACCATATATTTT
NA,TRBJ2-7,TRBV28,NA,CASRVGDISYEQYF,TGTGCCAGCAGGGTTGGGGACATCTCCTACGAGCAGTACTTC
NA,TRBJ2-5,TRBV5-1,NA,CASSLESGRALGETQYF,TGCGCCAGCAGCTTGGAATCGGGCAGGGCCCTTGGAGAGACCCAGTACTTC
NA,TRBJ2-7,TRBV4-3,TRBD2,CASSQAGGDEQYF,TGCGCCAGCAGCCAAGCGGGGGGGGACGAGCAGTACTTC
many,TRBJ2-7,TRBV9,TRBD2,CASSVEGGGLYEQYF,TGTGCCAGCAGCGTAGAAGGCGGGGGTCTCTACGAGCAGTACTTC
NA,TRBJ2-7,TRBV7-8,NA,CASSRTTTYEQYF,TGTGCCAGCAGCCGGACAACGACCTACGAGCAGTACTTC
NA,TRBJ1-6,TRBV21-1,NA,CASRYPRQGSYSPLHF,TGTGCCAGCAGATACCCCCGACAGGGTAGTTATTCACCCCTCCACTTT
few,TRBJ1-2,TRBV4-1,NA,CASSQVSGKGSYGYTF,TGCGCCAGCAGCCAAGTGAGCGGTAAGGGAAGCTATGGCTACACCTTC
NA,TRBJ1-1,TRBV19,TRBD1,CASSRDSRALNTEAFF,TGTGCCAGTAGTAGGGACAGTAGGGCTTTGAACACTGAAGCTTTCTTT
NA,TRBJ2-7,TRBV7-8,NA,CASSLWEDEQYF,TGTGCCAGCAGCTTATGGGAGGACGAGCAGTACTTC
NA,TRBJ1-5,TRBV30,NA,CAWSDPGGNQPQHF,TGTGCCTGGAGTGACCCGGGGGGCAATCAGCCCCAGCATTTT
NA,TRBJ1-5,TRBV4-2,NA,CASSQDGGARQPQHF,TGTGCCAGCAGCCAAGATGGAGGGGCGCGGCAGCCCCAGCATTTT
NA,TRBJ2-6,TRBV7-3,TRBD1,CASSQLGTAYSGANVLTF,TGTGCCAGCAGCCAACTGGGGACAGCCTACTCTGGGGCCAACGTCCTGACTTTC
NA,TRBJ2-7,TRBV7-9,NA,CASSLSSDYEQYF,TGTGCCAGCAGCCTTTCTAGCGACTACGAGCAGTACTTC
NA,TRBJ1-2,TRBV25-1,TRBD1,CASLPRDRGLGYTF,TGTGCCAGCCTACCCCGGGACAGGGGGCTTGGCTACACCTTC
NA,TRBJ1-1,TRBV27,NA,CASSPTGNTEAFF,TGTGCCAGCAGTCCTACAGGGAACACTGAAGCTTTCTTT
NA,TRBJ1-1,TRBV7-2,NA,CASSLRREAFF,TGTGCCAGCAGCCTACGGCGCGAAGCTTTCTTT
NA,TRBJ1-4,TRBV4-3,NA,CASRHIAREKLFF,TGCGCCAGCAGACACATTGCTCGTGAAAAACTGTTTTTT
NA,TRBJ1-2,TRBV18,NA,CASSPELRRSGKAGYTF,TGTGCCAGCTCACCAGAACTCCGCAGGAGCGGGAAGGCGGGCTACACCTTC
NA,TRBJ2-7,TRBV6-6,NA,CASSPVAWEQYF,TGTGCCAGCAGCCCCGTAGCCTGGGAGCAGTACTTC
NA,TRBJ2-6,TRBV4-3,NA,CASSQEPTRRSGANVLTF,TGCGCCAGCAGCCAAGAACCTACCAGACGCTCTGGGGCCAACGTCCTGACTTTC
NA,TRBJ2-7,TRBV28,NA,CASSLPDGSSYEQYF,TGTGCCAGCAGTTTACCCGACGGGAGCTCCTACGAGCAGTACTTC
NA,TRBJ1-1,TRBV2,TRBD1,CASQTRDRGFGAFF,TGTGCCAGTCAAACTCGGGACAGGGGTTTTGGGGCTTTCTTT
NA,TRBJ1-4,TRBV27,TRBD1,CASRTGQGINEKLFF,TGTGCCAGCAGAACGGGACAGGGCATTAACGAAAAACTGTTTTTT
once,TRBJ2-1,TRBV6-1,NA,CASSELFGEQFF,TGTGCCAGCAGTGAATTATTCGGTGAGCAGTTCTTC
NA,TRBJ1-2,TRBV27,NA,CASSLSRPAFYGYTF,TGTGCCAGCAGTTTATCCAGGCCGGCCTTTTATGGCTACACCTTC
NA,TRBJ1-2,TRBV28,NA,CASSLGGSRGGNGYTF,TGTGCCAGCAGTCTAGGGGGGTCCAGGGGCGGGAATGGCTACACCTTC
NA,TRBJ2-5,TRBV4-2,NA,CASSQDLGRSGQETQYF,TGTGCCAGCAGCCAAGATCTAGGGAGGTCGGGCCAAGAGACCCAGTACTTC
NA,TRBJ2-2,TRBV4-2,TRBD2,CASSQETSGNTGELFF,TGTGCCAGCAGCCAAGAAACTAGCGGTAACACCGGGGAGCTGTTTTTT
medium-sized,TRBJ2-7,TRBV7-3,NA,CASSPTGIFDEQYF,TGTGCCAGCAGCCCGACAGGTATCTTCGACGAGCAGTACTTC
NA,TRBJ2-6,TRBV6-1,NA,CASSEDAPGVFSGANVLTF,TGTGCCAGCAGTGAAGACGCGCCGGGGGTGTTCTCTGGGGCCAACGTCCTGACTTTC
NA,TRBJ2-7,TRBV30,NA,CAWSSEGTYEQYF,TGTGCCTGGAGTAGCGAGGGGACCTACGAGCAGTACTTC
NA,TRBJ2-7,TRBV4-1,NA,CASSQRNEQYF,TGCGCCAGCAGCCAGAGGAACGAGCAGTACTTC
NA,TRBJ1-4,TRBV9,TRBD1,CASSFGQGEKLFF,TGTGCCAGCAGCTTCGGACAGGGGGAAAAACTGTTTTTT
NA,TRBJ1-3,TRBV19,TRBD1,CASSIGTVFSGNTIYF,TGTGCCAGTAGTATTGGGACAGTCTTCTCTGGAAACACCATATATTTT
NA,TRBJ2-7,TRBV7-2,NA,CASSQGSSYEQYF,TGTGCCAGCAGTCAAGGATCGTCCTACGAGCAGTACTTC
NA,TRBJ2-7,TRBV28,NA,CASSLEGTHYEQYF,TGTGCCAGCAGTTTGGAGGGCACCCACTACGAGCAGTACTTC